This T cell receptor (beta chain) comes out of a study of blood T cell repertoires in COVID-19. Overall study context: The samples span acute and convalescent COVID-19 from the United States, Italy and Spain. Sources were T cells, B-cell-depleted T cells, or PBMCs; the material itself was cDNA or gDNA.

Allocation to cohorts depended on clinical history reported by the participants. Germline trimming cut 6 bases from V and 1 base from J; bases unmatched to any gene: 10. The CDR3 contains 16 residues. Germline V lookup: CDR1 ENHRY, CDR2 SYGVKD. Study processing details: Nucleated cell number was recorded as an estimate derived from reference gene primer amplification. Here immunoSEQ multiplex PCR was the method, and the copy in TCRdb shows in-frame clones only, minus some. V and J calls plus clone size are reproduced from that table; the DNA served to infer D and trimming. The sample carries a few hundred thousand clones, 82% recorded once.

The sequence came from a man in his forties who had been exposed to COVID-19. The chain is built from TRBV10-3 and TRBJ1-1; 8 bases match TRBD1. Sequencing was done on a sample of PBMCs or T cells enriched from blood (not recorded which). The CDR3 here is CAISTRQGRSNTEAFF. The CDR3 nucleotides read TGTGCCATCAGCACCAGACAGGGGCGTTCGAACACTGAAGCTTTCTTT.